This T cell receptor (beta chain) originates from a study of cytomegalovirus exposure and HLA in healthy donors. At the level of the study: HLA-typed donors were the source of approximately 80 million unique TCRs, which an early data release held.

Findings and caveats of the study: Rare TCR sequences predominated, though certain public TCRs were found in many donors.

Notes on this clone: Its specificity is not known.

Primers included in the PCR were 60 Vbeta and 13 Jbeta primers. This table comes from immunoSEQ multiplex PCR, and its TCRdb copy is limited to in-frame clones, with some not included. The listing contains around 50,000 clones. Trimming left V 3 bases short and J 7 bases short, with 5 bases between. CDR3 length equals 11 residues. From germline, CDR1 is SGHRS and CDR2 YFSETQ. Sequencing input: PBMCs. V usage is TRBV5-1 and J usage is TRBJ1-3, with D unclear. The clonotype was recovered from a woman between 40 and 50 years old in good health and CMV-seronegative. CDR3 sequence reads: CASSSSNTIYF. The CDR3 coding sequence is TGCGCCAGCAGCTCTAGCAACACCATATATTTT.